The T cell receptor (beta chain) under discussion was sequenced for a study of blood T cell repertoires in COVID-19. At the level of the study: Researchers got acute and convalescent COVID-19 samples from the United States, Italy and Spain. Sources were T cells, B-cell-depleted T cells, or PBMCs; the material itself was cDNA or gDNA.

The germline V gene has CDR1 SGHRS and CDR2 YFSETQ. This CDR3 has 14 residues. V lost 4 bases and J 0 bases, leaving 10 bases between the germline ends. Authors' methods: Reference gene primer amplification gave estimated nucleated cell counts. The repertoire was sequenced with immunoSEQ multiplex PCR; TCRdb's copy has only in-frame clones and lacks some. The V and J calls and the clone size are those of that table, but D and trimming were determined from the DNA. The sample includes about 55,000 clones, 88% of them seen just once. The source of this sequence is a man in his sixties with active COVID-19. The J gene is TRBJ1-1, the V gene TRBV5-1, with D possibly matching TRBD1 (6 bases). The sequenced sample was peripheral blood. The DNA of the CDR3 is TGCGCCAGCAGCGGGGACAACATGAACACTGAAGCTTTCTTT. Protein sequence: CASSGDNMNTEAFF. Supplemented by reference TRBV5-1 and TRBJ1-1, the full variable domain reads KAGVTQTPRYLIKTRGQQVTLSCSPISGHRSVSWYQQTPGQGLQFLFEYFSETQRNKGNFPGRFSGRQFSNSRSEMNVSTLELGDSALYLCASSGDNMNTEAFFGQGTRLTVV.